The 5 T cell receptor beta chains presented below share a single source sample, sequenced in a study of CD8+CD57+ T cells in acquired aplastic anemia. These receptors have no identified antigens. Genomic DNA served as template for TCR beta VDJ and CDR3 profiling. In TCRdb, the reads were re-called with MiXCR into one record per CDR3 protein. In the table there are around 17,000 distinct CDR3 sequences, under 40% of which are singletons. Study-level findings and limits: Relative to total CD4+ and CD8+ pools, CD8+CD57+ cells had lower diversity in patients.

Flow cytometry had shown expanded CD8+CD57+ cells in the patients chosen for sequencing. The sample taken for sequencing was CD8+CD57+ T cells sorted from PBMCs. The subset: bead-enriched CD8+CD57+ effector memory T cells from SAA patients. These TCRs come from a human donor with aplastic anemia.

This clonotype was picked up many times. The J gene is TRBJ1-2, the V gene TRBV12-3 or TRBV12-4; 9 bases map to TRBD1. Germline trimming cut 6 bases from V and 5 bases from J; bases unmatched to any gene: 10. This CDR3 has 15 residues. This chain's CDR3 is CASSPTGGGGYGYTF. The CDR3 coding sequence is TGTGCCAGCAGCCCCACAGGGGGCGGAGGGTATGGCTACACCTTC.

The chain joins TRBV6-5 to TRBJ1-1, with D possibly matching TRBD1 (6 bases). Trimming took 0 bases from V and 3 from J, leaving 8 bases between them. Per germline, CDR1 MNHEY and CDR2 SVGAGI. The CDR3 contains 14 residues. The CDR3 coding sequence is TGTGCCAGCAGTTACTCTCCAGGGGACACTGAAGCTTTCTTT. The encoded protein is CASSYSPGDTEAFF.

At least ten counts were recorded for this clonotype. This chain connects TRBV6-1 to TRBJ2-7; D is undetermined. Looked up from germline, CDR1 is MNHNS and CDR2 is SASEGT. The CDR3 consists of 10 residues. V was pared by 10 bases and J by 2 bases, with 6 bases between. CDR3 amino acids: CAIRAYEQYF. The CDR3 DNA reads TGTGCCATCCGCGCCTACGAGCAGTACTTC.

The rearrangement links TRBV12-3 or TRBV12-4 to TRBJ1-6; D unclear. The CDR3 loop spans 15 amino acids. The ends were cut back, 3 bases at V and 0 bases at J, with 6 bases in the middle. The CDR3 DNA reads as TGTGCCAGCAGTTTCGGCAGCTCCTATAATTCACCCCTCCACTTT. Translation gives CASSFGSSYNSPLHF.

This sequence joins TRBV12-3 or TRBV12-4 and TRBJ2-5; D call uncertain. The CDR3 covers 13 residues. Deletions cut 0 bases from V and 5 bases from J, with 7 bases between. CDR3 residues: CASSLASVETQYF. The CDR3 DNA follows: TGTGCCAGCAGTTTAGCCTCAGTGGAGACCCAGTACTTC.